This TCR beta chain was documented in a study of blood T cells in healthy people across ages. The germline gives CDR1 LGHNA, CDR2 YNFKEQ. This CDR3 is built from 18 residues. Unmatched junction bases numbered 10, after V lost 1 base and J lost 1 base. Findings and limits, study-wide: More naive CD4+ cells and higher diversity were found in long-lived than in aged donors.

For this clonotype: The antigen is undetermined.

Primed by a sample-barcoded 5' primer and a J-beta primer mix, a second PCR proceeded for 7 to 11 cycles. Each single sample gave us at least 3 million CDR3-containing paired-end reads. Using its own MiXCR run on the 5' RACE reads, TCRdb lists one record per CDR3 protein. The sample lists approximately 1,000,000 distinct CDR3 sequences; more than 30% were seen once. The origin of this receptor is a man younger than 35 in good health. Material for sequencing was blood. The J gene is TRBJ2-5, the V gene TRBV4-2; the match to TRBD2 covers 9 bases. The CDR3 is CASSQAEGGGGAQETQYF. As DNA, the CDR3 is TGTGCCAGCAGCCAAGCAGAAGGCGGCGGGGGGGCCCAAGAGACCCAGTACTTC.